One T cell receptor beta chain is described in this entry. This clone turned up a few times. Its antigen target is currently unknown. Qualities for individual bases were not recorded, and no much larger clone is one base off. All of the isolated RNA was reverse transcribed with the High Capacity cDNA Reverse Transcription Kit, so expressed TCRB transcripts were sequenced. Naive, central memory and regulatory T cell samples underwent deep immunoSEQ sequencing, averaging around 3.9 million total reads per sample. Sorted cells were lysed in RLT buffer and RNA was extracted with DNase-treated RNeasy Micro or Mini kits, depending on cell number. To prevent cross-contamination, each cell subset was processed individually, whereas patient and healthy donor samples were processed jointly. The immunoSEQ multiplex PCR was used to amplify TCRB sequences from cDNA, yielding 87-bp fragments that span the CDR3 region. The amplicons were sequenced using the Illumina HiSeq platform. As for how the authors treated the data: Synthetic template baselines were used to correct PCR bias computationally, reads within Hamming distance 2 were collapsed together, and singletons that could not be merged were discarded. Reads were aligned against IMGT so that V, D and J genes, CDR3 length and insertions or deletions at six rearrangement sites could be assigned. Clonotype counts were normalized to sorted cell number within each subset before computing true diversity and Gini coefficients with the tcR R package. Repertoire sharing was quantified using the overlap coefficient calculated on TCRB nucleotide sequences. TCRdb took this table from immuneACCESS and kept in-frame rearrangements with V and J called. Such tables lack part of the clones; where checked against another copy, unresolved V genes explain under half of the gap, and the rest is unexplained. The V and J calls and clone size were taken over from that table, and D and trimming were inferred from the DNA. The sample table holds about 68,000 clones, of which about 50% were seen once. The top ten clonotypes cover 0.7% of the sample.

The sample originates from a study of beta chain features in type 1 diabetes (dated 2018 in TCRdb). Background for the entire study: Mean age, gender distribution, total cell number and subset yield were not different between patients and healthy donors. A total of 85 million to 110 million sorted cells were examined across all samples, and RNA yield correlated strongly with the number of cells per subset. In the study, TCRB repertoires of sorted circulating CD4+ T cell subsets from recently diagnosed type 1 diabetes patients were compared with those of matched healthy donors. Regulatory and stem cell-like memory subsets were isolated from only 8 patients and about 8 healthy donors, whereas naive and central memory subsets came from all 30 or so donors. What the authors observed across the whole study: In all four CD4+ subsets, TCRB CDR3 length was moderately but significantly shorter in type 1 diabetes patients. Because small numbers of individuals were included in the HLA sub-analyses, any influence of HLA type on TCRB rearrangement was left unresolved. Sequencing cDNA rather than genomic DNA could over-represent highly expressing activated cells, although activation and CD3 levels did not differ between groups. Naive, central memory and regulatory TCRB repertoires appeared more similar among patients than among healthy donors. PCR may preferentially amplify shorter templates, but because patient and control samples were amplified and corrected together, any resulting skew would affect both groups equally. Fewer insertions and more nucleotide deletions at VDJ recombination sites were observed in patients with type 1 diabetes, implying thymic rearrangement abnormalities.

Each donor gave one peripheral blood draw, averaging roughly 100 mL, which was collected into heparinised tubes. Using a panel that included CD45RO, CCR7, CD25, CD127, CD95 and CD27, naive, central memory, regulatory and stem cell-like memory CD4+ T cells were sorted on a BD FACSAria II. Purity was above 98% for every sorted population. PBMCs were separated immediately by Lymphoprep density gradient centrifugation and were stained directly, without being cultured. So that batch effects would be minimized, each experiment stained and sorted samples in pairs, pairing one healthy donor with one patient. Its CDR3 holds 13 amino acids, cysteine through phenylalanine. Only the CDR3 DNA is retained, 39 bases long and in frame from the first base. Relative to germline, V is missing 8 bases and J is missing 6 bases, with 6 bases of the junction outside any gene match. CDR1 SNHLY and CDR2 FYNNEI were looked up in the germline V gene.

The receptor was isolated from a man aged 25-40 years with type 1 diabetes. Sequencing was carried out using central memory CD4+ T cells from blood. Rearrangement joined TRBV2 to TRBJ2-1; 8 bases in between match TRBD2. The CDR3 in this case is CASGTSGSNEQFF. The DNA is TGTGCCAGCGGGACTAGTGGTTCCAATGAGCAGTTCTTC.